The rows below give T cell receptor beta chains drawn from one sample of a study of blood T cell repertoires in COVID-19. This table comes from immunoSEQ multiplex PCR, and its TCRdb copy is limited to in-frame clones, with some not included. The table shows roughly 200,000 clones, with around 85% occurring only once. The sample taken for sequencing was PBMCs or T cells enriched from blood (not recorded which). The receptor source for this set is a man aged 35 to 55 who had recovered from COVID-19. The CDR3 runs from the conserved cysteine through the conserved F or W.

j_call,v_call,cdr3_aa
TRBJ1-1,TRBV11-3,CASSPRDSGNTEAFF
TRBJ1-2,TRBV29-1,CSVRRTGLYGYTF
TRBJ1-5,TRBV28,CASRFGRGGYSNQPQHF
TRBJ1-1,TRBV11-3,CASSPGTGNTEAFF
TRBJ2-3,TRBV5-1,CASSGTSGADTQYF
TRBJ2-2,TRBV7-9,CASSQSGTGVTGELFF
TRBJ1-2,TRBV2,CASGEGGYNGYTF
TRBJ1-6,TRBV5-1,CASSLATAGGNSPLHF
TRBJ2-7,TRBV27,CASSLEGGKQYF
TRBJ1-5,TRBV2,CASSGDGGDQPQHF
TRBJ1-2,TRBV9,CASSEPGVYGYTF
TRBJ2-3,TRBV9,CASSVQGSTDTQYF
TRBJ1-3,TRBV9,CASSVGLAGNTIYF
TRBJ2-3,TRBV9,CASSPTPGGTDTQYF
TRBJ1-2,TRBV14,CASSLQGATRLSGYTF
TRBJ1-4,TRBV2,CASSPFSGGVFSNEKLFF
TRBJ1-5,TRBV27,CASSLRGQPQHF
TRBJ2-2,TRBV12-3/TRBV12-4,CASSFRGSGELFF
TRBJ2-7,TRBV5-1,CASSLQGANEQYF
TRBJ2-7,TRBV2,CASREEGQSPYEQYF
TRBJ2-5,TRBV5-4,CASSRNGLAGGQETQYF
TRBJ1-3,TRBV19,CASMALSGNTIYF
TRBJ1-5,TRBV6-6,CASSTDGGLGNQPQHF
TRBJ1-1,TRBV3-1/TRBV3-2,CASSQAGNTEAFF
TRBJ1-4,TRBV19,CASSYRDRWFGLFF
TRBJ2-5,TRBV9,CASSARGEAQYF
TRBJ1-1,TRBV5-1,CASSLISGQAEAFF
TRBJ1-2,TRBV25-1,CASSEPDRSRYTF